The next 18 T cell receptor beta chains were all read from a single sample in a study of control samples from healthy donors and cancer patients. Measured with immunoSEQ multiplex PCR; TCRdb has only the in-frame clones, and not every one. The data hold around 100,000 clones, with around 90% observed a single time. The sequenced sample consisted of blood. Receptor source: a human donor in good health. The donor label of this sample is uncertain.

The chain joins TRBV7-8 to TRBJ2-1; D is unclear. Germline V gene lookup returns CDR1 SGHVS and CDR2 FQNEAQ. Trimming took 1 base from V and 6 from J, leaving 4 bases between them. The length of the CDR3 is 12 residues. The CDR3 reads CASSLGSNEQFF. CDR3 DNA: TGTGCCAGCAGCTTAGGGTCCAATGAGCAGTTCTTC. The full variable domain, with the rest looked up from reference TRBV7-8 and TRBJ2-1, is GAGVSQSPRYKVAKRGQDVALRCDPISGHVSLFWYQQALGQGPEFLTYFQNEAQLDKSGLPSDRFFAERPEGSVSTLKIQRTQQEDSAVYLCASSLGSNEQFFGPGTRLTVL.

The chain has TRBV23-1 and TRBJ2-3; no reliable D call. TRBV23-1 is an open reading frame, and its role is uncertain. This CDR3 is 15 amino acids long. Trimming removed 4 bases at V and 2 bases at J, with 13 bases between. The CDR3, as DNA: TGCGCCAGCAGTCGGGAACACCCCAACACAGATACGCAGTATTTT. Amino acids: CASSREHPNTDTQYF.

This clone was observed a single time. The V call is TRBV6-5, the J call TRBJ2-3; 9 bases align to TRBD1. The V and J ends lost 5 bases and 6 bases, in that order; junction bases with no gene match: 3. The germline CDR1 and CDR2 sequences are MNHEY and SVGAGI. The CDR3 length is 13 residues. CDR3 sequence reads: CASSTGTGDTQYF. The CDR3 DNA reads as TGTGCCAGCAGTACCGGGACAGGGGATACGCAGTATTTT.

The rearrangement links TRBV9 to TRBJ1-5; 11 bases are a match to TRBD1. With 5 bases clipped from V and 4 bases from J, the junction kept 2 bases outside the gene matches. This CDR3 has 14 amino acids. Germline values: CDR1 SGDLS, CDR2 YYNGEE. This chain's CDR3 is CASSRDRGNQPQHF. Written as DNA, the CDR3 is TGTGCCAGCAGTCGGGACAGGGGGAATCAGCCCCAGCATTTT.

This sequence joins TRBV10-1 and TRBJ2-7, with D unresolved. The CDR3 consists of 11 residues. Germline CDR1 and CDR2: WNHNN and SYGVQD (reference sequence). The V end lost 2 bases, the J end lost 6 bases, and 5 bases lay between the germline ends. The CDR3 nucleotides read TGCGCCAGCAGTGAGGGTGGCGAGCAGTACTTC. Its translation: CASSEGGEQYF.

This chain links TRBV5-1 with TRBJ2-1, with TRBD1 matching over 12 bases. CDR1 and CDR2 (germline): SGHRS, YFSETQ. V lost 0 bases, J lost 8 bases, and 6 bases stayed unmatched. This CDR3 contains 16 residues. CDR3 in amino acids: CASSLVGQGAMDEQFF. DNA for the CDR3: TGCGCCAGCAGCTTGGTGGGACAGGGGGCGATGGATGAGCAGTTCTTC.

The rearrangement links TRBV5-1 to TRBJ2-2; D unresolved. Germline CDR1 is SGHRS and CDR2 is YFSETQ. Deletions cut 1 base from V and 0 bases from J, with 13 bases between. The CDR3 is made up of 17 amino acids. DNA for the CDR3: TGCGCCAGCAGCTTGTTGGATTCGGCAACGAACACCGGGGAGCTGTTTTTT. Translated, it gives CASSLLDSATNTGELFF.

V gene TRBV10-2 combines with J gene TRBJ2-3; D unresolved. The CDR3 covers 16 residues. V was pared by 3 bases and J by 4 bases, with 17 bases between. CDR1 WSHSY and CDR2 SAAADI come from the germline V gene. In DNA, the CDR3 is TGCGCCAGCAGTGACCCGGCCAAAGGAAGCGCAGATACGCAGTATTTT. Its protein is CASSDPAKGSADTQYF.

The rearrangement uses TRBV7-2 and TRBJ1-1; no reliable D call. CDR3 size: 14 residues. V was cut by 5 bases and J by 4 bases, with 14 bases left in between. Germline V gene data show CDR1 as SGHTA and CDR2 as FQGNSA. CDR3 loop: CASSPPRFGTEAFF. In DNA form, the CDR3 reads TGTGCCAGCAGCCCGCCCAGGTTTGGCACTGAAGCTTTCTTT.

This clone was counted once. This sequence joins TRBV5-1 and TRBJ2-1; 11 nucleotides line up with TRBD2. CDR1 is SGHRS and CDR2 is YFSETQ in the germline V gene. J was trimmed by 8 bases and V by 3 bases; bases with no gene match: 7. The CDR3 covers 15 residues. The CDR3 DNA reads TGCGCCAGCAGCTATCATAGCGGGGGGGCGGATGAGCAGTTCTTC. Protein: CASSYHSGGADEQFF.

The chain joins TRBV6-6 to TRBJ2-7; D gene uncertain. The germline gives CDR1 MNHNY, CDR2 SVGAGI (reference sequence). Trimming took 0 bases from V and 0 from J, leaving 9 bases between them. The CDR3 is 15 amino acids. The DNA for the CDR3 is TGTGCCAGCAGTTACTCGAGCGCCGCCTCCTACGAGCAGTACTTC. Protein product: CASSYSSAASYEQYF.

The J gene is TRBJ2-1, the V gene TRBV7-6, with D perhaps matching TRBD1 or TRBD2 (5 bases each). The V gene's germline CDR1 is SGHVS and CDR2 FNYEAQ. V shed 2 bases and J shed 7 bases, with 30 bases lying between them. The CDR3 covers 20 residues. Written as DNA, the CDR3 is TGTGCCAGCAGCTTACCAGTGAACAGGAGCCGAGGGATGGGATATAATGAGCAGTTCTTC. Translated: CASSLPVNRSRGMGYNEQFF.

This clone appeared once. The V and J genes are TRBV11-2 and TRBJ2-1; 7 bases agree with TRBD2. V lost 5 bases, J lost 2 bases, and 6 bases stayed unmatched. Germline CDR1 reads SGHAT; CDR2 reads FQNNGV. This CDR3 comprises 15 residues. CDR3 in DNA: TGTGCCAGCAGCCCCTGGGGAGGGCCCTACAATGAGCAGTTCTTC. Amino acid sequence: CASSPWGGPYNEQFF. The variable domain in full, completed from reference TRBV11-2 and TRBJ2-1, reads EAGVAQSPRYKIIEKRQSVAFWCNPISGHATLYWYQQILGQGPKLLIQFQNNGVVDDSQLPKDRFSAERLKGVDSTLKIQPAKLEDSAVYLCASSPWGGPYNEQFFGPGTRLTVL.

The rearrangement joins TRBV6-5 to TRBJ1-2; TRBD1 aligns across 7 bases. This CDR3 has 13 amino acids. Germline V gene lookup returns CDR1 MNHEY and CDR2 SVGAGI. V lost 7 bases to trimming and J lost 4 bases; unmatched junction nucleotides: 6. CDR3 in amino acids: CASISGGGYGYTF. For the CDR3, the DNA is TGTGCCAGCATTTCAGGGGGAGGCTATGGCTACACCTTC.

In its sample, this clone was seen once. V is TRBV4-3 and J is TRBJ1-5; TRBD1 matches 7 bases. The CDR3 spans 21 residues. V lost 0 bases and J lost 0; bases outside the gene matches: 17. Per the germline V gene, CDR1 is LGHNA and CDR2 is YSLEER. In DNA, the CDR3 is TGCGCCAGCAGCCAAGATAGCAAGGGGGCCCTCATGCGAGATAGCAATCAGCCCCAGCATTTT. This encodes CASSQDSKGALMRDSNQPQHF.

J is TRBJ1-6 and V is TRBV10-2, with no clear D. The CDR3 has 14 amino acids. The ends were cut back, 2 bases at V and 4 bases at J, with 6 bases in the middle. Germline-derived CDR1 and CDR2 are WSHSY and SAAADI. CDR3 DNA: TGCGCCAGCAGTGAGGGTCCGTATAATTCACCCCTCCACTTT. Protein product: CASSEGPYNSPLHF.

This clone was detected only a few times. The chain joins TRBV27 to TRBJ1-5; D might be TRBD1 (5 bases). Germline V gene data show CDR1 as MNHEY and CDR2 as SMNVEV (reference sequence). Trimming removed 6 bases from V and 5 bases from J, with 14 bases in between. The CDR3 consists of 14 residues. CDR3 DNA: TGTGCCAGCAGGGGTACCGGGACCTATCAGCCCCAGCATTTT. Amino acid sequence: CASRGTGTYQPQHF.

The chain is built from TRBV5-5 and TRBJ2-3; TRBD1 matches 12 bases. The CDR3 length is 16 residues. Germline CDR1 and CDR2: SGHKS and YYEKEE (reference sequence). Germline trimming cut 0 bases from V and 6 bases from J; bases unmatched to any gene: 5. CDR3 nucleotide sequence: TGTGCCAGCAGCTTGGCCTTGGGACAGGGGGCGGATACGCAGTATTTT. It encodes CASSLALGQGADTQYF. The variable domain in full, with the rest retrieved from reference TRBV5-5 and TRBJ2-3, is DAGVTQSPTHLIKTRGQQVTLRCSPISGHKSVSWYQQVLGQGPQFIFQYYEKEERGRGNFPDRFSARQFPNYSSELNVNALLLGDSALYLCASSLALGQGADTQYFGPGTRLTVL.